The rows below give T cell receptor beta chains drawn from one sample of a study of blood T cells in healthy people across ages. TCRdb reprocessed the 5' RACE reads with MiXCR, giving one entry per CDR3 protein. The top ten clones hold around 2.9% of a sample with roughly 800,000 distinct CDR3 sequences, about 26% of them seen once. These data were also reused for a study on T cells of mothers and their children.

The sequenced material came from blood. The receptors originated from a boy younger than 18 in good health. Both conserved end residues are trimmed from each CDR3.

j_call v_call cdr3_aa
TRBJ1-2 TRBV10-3 AISEKQDFYGYT
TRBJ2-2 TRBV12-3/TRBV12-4 ASRNRGYTGELF
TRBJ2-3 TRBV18 ASSPPSGGGDTQY
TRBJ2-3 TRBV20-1 SARLGRERRNTQY
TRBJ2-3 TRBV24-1 ATSDHGGAGVTDTQY
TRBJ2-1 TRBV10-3 AISERTGNEQF
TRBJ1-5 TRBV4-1 ASSHQTGGNQPQH
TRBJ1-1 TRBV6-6 ASSAYMWAQGNTEAF
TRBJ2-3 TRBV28 ASSSPGGGALTDTQY
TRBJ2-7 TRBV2 ASSLRGAPPYEQY
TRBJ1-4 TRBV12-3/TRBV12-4 ASSLEQGTTNEKLF
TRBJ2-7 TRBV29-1 SVEGGNSYEQY
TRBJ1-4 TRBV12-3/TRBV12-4 ASSLGIANEKLF
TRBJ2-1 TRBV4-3 ASRDRVFGSHNEQF
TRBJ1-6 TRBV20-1 SAPTTGTGSNSPLH